This TCR beta chain emerged from a study of blood T cell repertoires in COVID-19. At the level of the study: PBMCs, B-cell-depleted T cells, or T cells provided the cDNA or gDNA that made up the material.

Participants came from roughly 25 US areas, aged about 18 to 95 years. Participants were placed into cohorts based on the clinical history they reported. In the study's own analysis: For nucleated cells, counts were estimated from reference gene primer amplification. Data came from immunoSEQ multiplex PCR; TCRdb stores just in-frame clones and leaves some out. For V, J and clone size, that table is used; D and trimming come from the DNA. The table shows 260,000 or so clones, with around 90% occurring only once. V gave up 3 bases and J gave up 5 bases, with 11 bases separating them. This CDR3 is 15 amino acids long. In germline, CDR1 is SNHLY, CDR2 FYNNEI.

The sample consisted of PBMCs or T cells enriched from blood (not recorded which). This TCR was recovered from a woman between 25 and 40 years old with acute COVID-19. The V gene is TRBV2, the J gene TRBJ1-6; the D gene is possibly TRBD1 (6 bases). The CDR3 loop is CASSEQQGDNSPLHF. In DNA, the CDR3 is TGTGCCAGCAGTGAGCAACAGGGAGATAATTCACCCCTCCACTTT.